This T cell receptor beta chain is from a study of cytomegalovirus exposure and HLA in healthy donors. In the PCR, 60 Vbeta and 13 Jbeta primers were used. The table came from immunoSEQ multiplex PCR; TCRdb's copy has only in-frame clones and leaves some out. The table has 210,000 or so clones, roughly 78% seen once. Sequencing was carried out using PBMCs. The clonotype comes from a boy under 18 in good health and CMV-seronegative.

The CDR3 spells CASSLQGNRYEQYF. As DNA, the CDR3 is TGTGCCAGCAGTTTACAGGGGAACCGATACGAGCAGTACTTC. The rearrangement uses TRBV9 and TRBJ2-7; 7 bases agree with TRBD1. V lost 5 bases, J lost 4 bases, and 9 bases stayed unmatched. Germline CDR1 and CDR2: SGDLS and YYNGEE. The CDR3 runs to 14 residues.